Included here is one TCR beta chain sequence, with context. What it recognizes is unknown. The data were produced by immunoSEQ multiplex PCR, yet TCRdb's version contains in-frame clones alone and is incomplete. This table has about 170,000 clones, 87% appearing once. This CDR3 contains 13 residues. Germline V gene lookup returns CDR1 LGHNT and CDR2 FRNRAP. V was clipped by 2 bases and J by 9 bases; unmatched bases: 6. This specimen belongs to a study of T cell responses to AZD1222 COVID-19 vaccine. The study, taken as a whole, reports: Targeting of unmutated variant regions was reportedly seen in nearly half of spike-specific TCRs. Repertoire sampling occurred only after the peak T cell response. Clonal diversity may have been underestimated in mostly white British donors. At 160-218 and 743-854, vaccine-associated CD4 TCRs were dominant, and they spanned spike.

The sequencing used peripheral blood, collected 28 days after the second AZD1222 dose. This clonotype was sampled from an adult who received the AZD1222 COVID-19 vaccine. The V gene is TRBV12-5, the J gene TRBJ2-5; TRBD2 agrees at 7 bases. The CDR3 protein is CASGLRQGGAQYF. In nucleotides, the CDR3 is TGTGCTAGTGGTTTGAGGCAGGGAGGGGCCCAGTACTTC. The full variable domain, with the rest looked up from reference TRBV12-5 and TRBJ2-5, is DARVTQTPRHKVTEMGQEVTMRCQPILGHNTVFWYRQTMMQGLELLAYFRNRAPLDDSGMPKDRFSAEMPDATLATLKIQPSEPRDSAVYFCASGLRQGGAQYFGPGTRLLVL.